At least ten counts were recorded for the clone carrying this T cell receptor beta chain. Its antigen is unidentified. The data derive from a study of regulatory T cells in long-lasting Graves disease. Researchers made TCR beta libraries by using iRepertoire HTBI primers and running Arm-PCR on CDR3 regions. TCRdb itself ran the multiplex PCR reads through MiXCR, one entry per CDR3 protein. The sample carries over 450,000 distinct CDR3 sequences, about 12% recorded once. Time point of the sample: newly diagnosed GD, antithyroid drugs for less than 3 months. Extracted RNA from PBMCs served as the source of the TCR library. General study findings and limits: It was in persistent disease that TRBV28, TRBJ1-2 and TRBJ2-5 were favored.

The ends lost 5 bases at V and 6 bases at J; junction bases unmatched: 2. The germline V gene encodes CDR1 SNHLY and CDR2 FYNNEI. CDR3 length: 13 amino acids. The same data also went into a second study, on T cells in Graves' hyperthyroidism and ophthalmopathy. That report adds: Subjects aged 18 to 65 presented with newly diagnosed hyperthyroidism of less than 2 months' duration. Patients showing uncontrolled infection, other autoimmune disease, pregnancy or lactation were ineligible.

The chain carries TRBV2 and TRBJ2-2; 8 bases are shared with TRBD2. The sequenced sample was peripheral blood mononuclear cells (PBMCs), obtained at new diagnosis, from a patient treated with antithyroid drugs. The TCR sequence derives from a woman in her twenties or thirties with Graves disease. The CDR3: CASSPGRAGELFF. In DNA form, the CDR3 reads TGTGCCAGCAGTCCCGGGAGGGCCGGGGAGCTGTTTTTT.